This T cell receptor beta chain was recorded in a study of control samples from healthy donors and cancer patients. Libraries were prepared by immunoSEQ multiplex PCR; TCRdb keeps only in-frame clonotypes and omits some of them. This table has roughly 94,000 clones, about four fifths appearing once. This clone was counted a single time. This sequence was found in a man between 65 and 79 years old with lung cancer. Sequenced input: PBMCs.

The CDR3 region is CASSEQGARLHF. The CDR3 DNA follows: TGTGCCAGCAGTGAACAGGGCGCTCGCCTCCACTTT. The chain carries TRBV6-1 and TRBJ1-6; D might be TRBD1 (5 bases). Trimming removed 2 bases from V and 15 bases from J, with 11 bases in between. This CDR3 has 12 amino acids. CDR1 MNHNS and CDR2 SASEGT come from the germline V gene.